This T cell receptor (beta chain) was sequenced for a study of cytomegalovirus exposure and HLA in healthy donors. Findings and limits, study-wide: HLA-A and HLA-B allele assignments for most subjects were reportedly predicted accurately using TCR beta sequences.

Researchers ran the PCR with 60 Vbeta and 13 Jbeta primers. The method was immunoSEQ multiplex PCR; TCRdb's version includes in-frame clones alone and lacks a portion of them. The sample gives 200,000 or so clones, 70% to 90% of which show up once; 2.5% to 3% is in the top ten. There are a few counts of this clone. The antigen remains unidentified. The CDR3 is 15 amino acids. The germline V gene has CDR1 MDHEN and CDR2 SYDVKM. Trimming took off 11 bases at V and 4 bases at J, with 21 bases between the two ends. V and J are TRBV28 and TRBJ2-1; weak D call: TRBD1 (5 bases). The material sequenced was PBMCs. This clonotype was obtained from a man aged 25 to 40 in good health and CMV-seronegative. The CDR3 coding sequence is TGTGCCGGATCAGTTGGGGCTAGGGGATACAATGAGCAGTTCTTC. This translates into CAGSVGARGYNEQFF.